The source of this T cell receptor (beta chain) is a study of blood T cells in healthy people across ages. This CDR3 is 13 amino acids long. The germline V gene encodes CDR1 MNHEY and CDR2 SVGEGT. Trimming shortened V by 6 bases and J by 3 bases, and 12 bases separated the two germline ends. This clonotype was seen only a few times. Alongside a J-beta primer mix, a sample-barcoded 5' primer served in a second PCR lasting 7 to 11 cycles. TCRdb re-derived calls from the 5' RACE reads in MiXCR, one entry per CDR3 protein. The profile covers about 1.5 million distinct CDR3 sequences, with 35% to 45% appearing a single time and just over 4% taken by the ten largest.

This TCR derives from a woman in her late teens or twenties in good health. The chain employs TRBV6-2 or TRBV6-3 and TRBJ2-7; D is unresolved. Sequencing used blood. CDR3 amino acids: CASSPSHGYEQYF. The CDR3 bases are TGTGCCAGCAGCCCTAGTCACGGCTACGAGCAGTACTTC.